This T cell receptor beta chain was recorded in a study of blood T cell repertoires in COVID-19. The V and J ends lost 4 bases and 4 bases, in that order; junction bases with no gene match: 8. The CDR3 covers 17 residues. Germline V gene data show CDR1 as KGHDR and CDR2 as SFDVKD. Profiling relied on immunoSEQ multiplex PCR, and the TCRdb table lists in-frame clones only, not all of them. The sample holds 55,000 or so clones, 65% to 80% seen once. The receptor's source is a man aged 30 to 39 with COVID-19, enrolled during active disease. The sequencing input was peripheral blood. The chain combines TRBV24-1 with TRBJ2-2; 10 nucleotides line up with TRBD1. The CDR3: CATSDTPGQGSTGELFF. The CDR3 nucleotides are TGTGCCACCAGTGACACCCCGGGACAGGGGTCCACCGGGGAGCTGTTTTTT.